Below are 19 T cell receptor beta chains sequenced from a single sample in a study of blood T cells in healthy people across ages. Sample-barcoded 5' priming and a J-beta primer mix drove a second PCR of roughly 6 to 12 cycles. TCRdb called the 5' RACE reads again in MiXCR, with one record for every CDR3 protein. Here the sample spans roughly 900,000 distinct CDR3 sequences, less than 35% being singletons. Material for sequencing was blood. The receptors were sampled from a woman aged 80 or over in good health.

This clonotype has at least ten counts. The rearrangement links TRBV4-1 to TRBJ2-5; TRBD1 matches 12 bases. V dropped 5 bases and J dropped 5; count of bases not matched to a gene: 9. Germline V gives CDR1 MGHRA, CDR2 YSYEKL. The CDR3 consists of 16 residues. The CDR3 is CASSSTGTGGLETQYF. CDR3 DNA: TGCGCCAGCAGCTCCACCGGGACAGGGGGCCTGGAGACCCAGTACTTC.

As to this clonotype: This could be a read error, since a much larger clone is one nucleotide away. This chain joins TRBV10-3 and TRBJ1-6; possibly TRBD1 for D (5 bases). The CDR3 consists of 16 residues. The germline V gene encodes CDR1 ENHRY and CDR2 SYGVKD. CDR3 nucleotides: TGTGCCATCTCCTCCCAGGGAAGCTCCTATACTTCACCCCTCCACTTT. It yields the protein CAISSQGSSYTSPLHF.

This chain uses TRBV2 with TRBJ2-3; 10 nucleotides match TRBD2. This CDR3 region has 16 residues. Germline V gene lookup returns CDR1 SNHLY and CDR2 FYNNEI. V lost 6 bases and J lost 3; bases outside the gene matches: 9. This chain's CDR3 is CASRERGGRRTDTQYF. For the CDR3, the DNA is TGTGCCAGCAGGGAGCGGGGGGGCCGGAGGACAGATACGCAGTATTTT. Looking up the rest from reference TRBV2 and TRBJ2-3 gives the full variable domain: EPEVTQTPSHQVTQMGQEVILRCVPISNHLYFYWYRQILGQKVEFLVSFYNNEISEKSEIFDDQFSVERPDGSNFTLKIRSTKLEDSAMYFCASRERGGRRTDTQYFGPGTRLTVL.

This clonotype was picked up many times. This CDR3 is CASSLEGTGVNEQYF. In DNA, the CDR3 is TGTGCCAGCAGCCTGGAGGGGACAGGGGTGAACGAGCAGTACTTC. This chain uses TRBV5-5 with TRBJ2-7; 10 bases are shared with TRBD1. Germline V gene data show CDR1 as SGHKS and CDR2 as YYEKEE (reference sequence). The CDR3 has 15 residues. V lost 4 bases and J lost 5; bases outside the gene matches: 9. The full variable domain, in which reference TRBV5-5 and TRBJ2-7 provide the parts outside the CDR3, is DAGVTQSPTHLIKTRGQQVTLRCSPISGHKSVSWYQQVLGQGPQFIFQYYEKEERGRGNFPDRFSARQFPNYSSELNVNALLLGDSALYLCASSLEGTGVNEQYFGPGTRLTVT.

As for this clonotype: The limits of the CDR3 on the DNA are not certain, so only TCRdb's listed CDR3 is given. The chain recombines TRBV6-2 or TRBV6-3 with TRBJ2-1; TRBD1 is the table's D call, not checked against the DNA. The CDR3 totals 15 residues, both ends included. CDR1 MNHEY and CDR2 SVGEGT come from the germline V gene. CDR3 amino acids: CASSSSTGSRNEQFF.

Only a few counts were recorded for this clonotype. A read error may explain this, as a much larger clone is one base away. The chain uses TRBV7-9 and TRBJ2-5, with D uncertain. The CDR3 has 12 amino acids. Germline V lookup: CDR1 SEHNR, CDR2 FQNEAQ (reference sequence). The germline V and J ends were trimmed by 1 base and 11 bases, with 11 bases remaining between them. The CDR3 sequence is CASSLVAVEQYF. CDR3 in DNA: TGTGCCAGCAGCTTAGTCGCGGTTGAGCAGTACTTC.

This chain links TRBV20-1 with TRBJ2-2, with D possibly TRBD2 on 6 matching bases. Germline CDR1 DFQATT, CDR2 SNEGSKA (reference sequence). The V end lost 6 bases, the J end lost 4 bases, and 15 bases lay between the germline ends. The CDR3 is 14 amino acids. In DNA form, the CDR3 reads TGCAGTGCGGCGCGCGGGGCATCCACCGGGGAGCTGTTTTTT. Its protein is CSAARGASTGELFF.

This clonotype was counted at least ten times. This chain uses TRBV3-1 with TRBJ2-1; TRBD2 matches 8 bases. From germline, CDR1 is LGHDT and CDR2 YNNKEL (reference sequence). This CDR3 contains 15 residues. Trimming cost V 4 bases and J 2 bases; bases outside gene matches: 4. CDR3 DNA sequence: TGTGCCAGCAGCCGGAATAGCGGGACCTACAATGAGCAGTTCTTC. Residues: CASSRNSGTYNEQFF.

In its sample, this clonotype was seen a few times. The rearrangement joins TRBV12-3 or TRBV12-4 to TRBJ2-6; no firm D call. The CDR3 totals 15 residues. The ends were cut back, 3 bases at V and 2 bases at J, with 8 bases in the middle. CDR3 DNA: TGTGCCAGCAGTTTTATCGGAGCTGGGGCCAACGTCCTGACTTTC. Protein product: CASSFIGAGANVLTF.

The gene calls are TRBV12-3 or TRBV12-4 and TRBJ2-7; 9 bases align to TRBD2. The trim removed 5 bases at V and 7 bases at J, leaving 27 bases unmatched. The CDR3 totals 20 residues. The CDR3 here is CASSPPRGGLTAGGLDEQYF. DNA for the CDR3: TGTGCCAGCAGTCCCCCGCGCGGGGGCCTTACTGCGGGGGGGTTAGATGAGCAGTACTTC.

The CDR3 DNA reads TGCAGTGCTCATGCCTCTTCAACAGTGGGGAGAGAAAAACTGTTTTTT. It codes for CSAHASSTVGREKLFF. The chain carries TRBV20-1 and TRBJ1-4; D not resolved. The CDR3 totals 16 residues. Germline V CDR1 and CDR2: DFQATT, SNEGSKA (reference sequence). Trimming cost V 5 bases and J 8 bases, with 24 bases left between them.

This chain uses TRBV21-1 with TRBJ2-5; TRBD1, the D gene given by the table, was not confirmed from the DNA. TRBV21-1 is described as a pseudogene. CDR3 length: 14 amino acids. CDR3 amino acids: CASKGRGPGETQYF. CDR3 DNA sequence: TGTGCCAGCAAAGGGCGGGGGCCGGGAGAGACCCAGTACTTC.

This clonotype was picked up one time. This may be a read error: a much more frequent sequence differs by one nucleotide. The chain joins TRBV6-2 or TRBV6-3 to TRBJ1-5; no clear D gene. CDR3 size: 14 residues. Germline CDR1 is MNHEY and CDR2 is SVGEGT. The CDR3 sequence: CASSYTTPNRPQHF. The DNA for the CDR3 is TGTGCCAGCAGCTATACAACTCCCAATCGGCCCCAGCATTTT.

In this sample, this clonotype turned up many times. The chain employs TRBV10-3 and TRBJ2-5; D is uncertain. The CDR3 is 14 residues long. Germline V lookup: CDR1 ENHRY, CDR2 SYGVKD. V lost 2 bases, J lost 4 bases, and 11 bases lay in between. Written as DNA, the CDR3 is TGTGCCATCAGTGAGGTAAAGGTTGGAGAGACCCAGTACTTC. Amino acids: CAISEVKVGETQYF.

This clonotype was seen many times. The DNA for the CDR3 is TGCGCCAGCAGAATGTTGACGGGGAACACTGAAGCTTTCTTT. Protein: CASRMLTGNTEAFF. The chain combines TRBV5-1 with TRBJ1-1; D unresolved. V shed 5 bases and J shed 1 base, with 12 bases lying between them. This CDR3 is 14 amino acids long. CDR1 and CDR2 from the germline V gene are SGHRS and YFSETQ.

The table lists this clonotype with many counts. The CDR3 DNA follows: TGTGCCAGCAGTTTACGGGGTCCGGGACACCAAATAGGGGCCTACGAGCAGTACTTC. Amino acids: CASSLRGPGHQIGAYEQYF. This chain uses TRBV27 with TRBJ2-7; D might be TRBD1 (6 bases). The CDR3 has 19 residues. The V gene lost 2 bases and the J gene lost 2 bases, with 25 bases spanning the gap. Per the germline V gene, CDR1 is MNHEY and CDR2 is SMNVEV (reference sequence).

Note on this clonotype: A read error is possible here, since a much larger clone lies one base away. The chain joins TRBV3-1 to TRBJ2-7, with TRBD1 matching over 9 bases. The CDR3 is 16 amino acids. After removal of 2 bases from V and 5 bases from J, the junction contained 10 bases not matched to a gene. Germline V gene data show CDR1 as LGHDT and CDR2 as YNNKEL (reference sequence). The CDR3 here is CASSQWTGDLRNEQYF. The CDR3 bases are TGTGCCAGCAGCCAATGGACAGGGGACCTCCGAAACGAGCAGTACTTC.

This chain links TRBV6-1 with TRBJ2-3, with D perhaps TRBD1 (5 bases). V lost 8 bases, J lost 2 bases, and 11 bases lay in between. Looked up from germline, CDR1 is MNHNS and CDR2 is SASEGT. The CDR3 is made up of 13 amino acids. The CDR3: CASAHRSTDTQYF. CDR3 DNA sequence: TGTGCCAGCGCTCACAGGTCCACAGATACGCAGTATTTT.

This clonotype was counted many times. The chain couples TRBV6-6 to TRBJ2-7; 8 bases are a match to TRBD2. J was trimmed by 1 base and V by 5 bases; bases with no gene match: 4. The length of the CDR3 is 14 residues. Germline V CDR1 and CDR2: MNHNY, SVGAGI (reference sequence). The CDR3 nucleotides read TGTGCCAGCAGTGGGGGGACTAGGTCCTACGAGCAGTACTTC. As protein: CASSGGTRSYEQYF.